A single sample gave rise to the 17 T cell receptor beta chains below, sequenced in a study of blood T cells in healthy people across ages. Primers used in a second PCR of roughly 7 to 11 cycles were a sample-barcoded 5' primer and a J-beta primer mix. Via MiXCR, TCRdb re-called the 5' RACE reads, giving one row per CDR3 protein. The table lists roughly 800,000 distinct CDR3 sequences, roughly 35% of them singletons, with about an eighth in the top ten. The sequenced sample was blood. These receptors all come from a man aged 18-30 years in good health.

CDR3 sequence (DNA): TGCGCCAGCAACGGAGGGAACCCGGCAGGCACAGATACGCAGTATTTT. Its protein product is CASNGGNPAGTDTQYF. This chain connects TRBV5-1 to TRBJ2-3; D may be TRBD2 (6 bases). This CDR3 contains 16 residues. Trimming removed 6 bases from V and 1 base from J, with 18 bases in between. Germline V lookup: CDR1 SGHRS, CDR2 YFSETQ.

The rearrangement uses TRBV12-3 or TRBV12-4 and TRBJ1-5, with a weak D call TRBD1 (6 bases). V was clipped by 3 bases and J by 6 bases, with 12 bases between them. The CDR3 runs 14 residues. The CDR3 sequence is CASSFGGASQPQHF. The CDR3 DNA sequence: TGTGCCAGCAGTTTCGGGGGGGCTAGTCAGCCCCAGCATTTT.

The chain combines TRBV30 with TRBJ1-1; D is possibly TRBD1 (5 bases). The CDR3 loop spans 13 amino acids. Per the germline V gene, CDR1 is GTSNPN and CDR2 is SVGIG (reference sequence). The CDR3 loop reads CALDPGTPAQAFF. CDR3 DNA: TGTGCGTTGGACCCCGGGACTCCCGCCCAAGCTTTCTTT.

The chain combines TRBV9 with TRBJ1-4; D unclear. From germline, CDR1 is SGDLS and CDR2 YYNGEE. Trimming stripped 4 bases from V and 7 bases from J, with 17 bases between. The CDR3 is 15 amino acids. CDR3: CASSKTSLLPEKLFF. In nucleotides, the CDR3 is TGTGCCAGCAGCAAGACCAGTCTCCTGCCTGAAAAACTGTTTTTT.

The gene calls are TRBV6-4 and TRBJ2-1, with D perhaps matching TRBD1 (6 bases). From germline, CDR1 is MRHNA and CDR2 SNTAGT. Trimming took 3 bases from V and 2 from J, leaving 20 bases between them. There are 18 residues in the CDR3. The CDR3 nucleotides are TGTGCCAGCAGTGAGTCGGGCCGGACAGATCTTCCCTACAATGAGCAGTTCTTC. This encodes CASSESGRTDLPYNEQFF.

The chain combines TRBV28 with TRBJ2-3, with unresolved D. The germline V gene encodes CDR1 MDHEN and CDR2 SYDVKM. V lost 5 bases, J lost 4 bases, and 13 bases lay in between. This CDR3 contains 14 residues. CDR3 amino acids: CASSLGFRADTQYF. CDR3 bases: TGTGCCAGCAGTCTGGGGTTCCGGGCAGATACGCAGTATTTT.

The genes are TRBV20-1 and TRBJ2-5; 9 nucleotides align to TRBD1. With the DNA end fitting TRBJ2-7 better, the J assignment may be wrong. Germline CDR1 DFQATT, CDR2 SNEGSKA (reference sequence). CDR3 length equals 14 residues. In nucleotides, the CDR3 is TGCAGTGCTAGACTGGGGGACAGGGACCACGAGCAGTACTTC. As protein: CSARLGDRDHEQYF.

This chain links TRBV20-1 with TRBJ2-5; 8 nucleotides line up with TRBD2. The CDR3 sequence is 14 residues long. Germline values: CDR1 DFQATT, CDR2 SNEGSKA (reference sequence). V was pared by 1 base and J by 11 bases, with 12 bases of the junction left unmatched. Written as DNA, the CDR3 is TGCAGTGCTAGAGGACCGGGGGGGGGCAATGAGCAGTACTTC. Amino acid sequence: CSARGPGGGNEQYF.

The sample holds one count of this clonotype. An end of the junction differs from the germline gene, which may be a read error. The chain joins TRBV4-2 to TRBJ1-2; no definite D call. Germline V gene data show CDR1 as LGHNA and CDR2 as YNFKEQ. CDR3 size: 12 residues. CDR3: CASSQEGSGCTF. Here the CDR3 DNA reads TGTGCCAGCAGCCAAGAAGGGAGTGGCTGCACCTTC.

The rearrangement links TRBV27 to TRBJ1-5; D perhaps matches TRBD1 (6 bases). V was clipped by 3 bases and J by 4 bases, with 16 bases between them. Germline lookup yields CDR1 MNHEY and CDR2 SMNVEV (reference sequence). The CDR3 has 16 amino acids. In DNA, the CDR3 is TGTGCCAGCAGTTTGAGGGCACAGGGCGGGAATCAGCCCCAGCATTTT. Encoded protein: CASSLRAQGGNQPQHF.

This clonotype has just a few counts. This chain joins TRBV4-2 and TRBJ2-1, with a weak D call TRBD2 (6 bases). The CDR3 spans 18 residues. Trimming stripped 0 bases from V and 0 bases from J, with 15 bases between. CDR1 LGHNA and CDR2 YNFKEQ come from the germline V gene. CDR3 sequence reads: CASSQDPGTVDSYNEQFF. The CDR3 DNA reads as TGTGCCAGCAGCCAAGATCCCGGGACTGTCGACTCCTACAATGAGCAGTTCTTC.

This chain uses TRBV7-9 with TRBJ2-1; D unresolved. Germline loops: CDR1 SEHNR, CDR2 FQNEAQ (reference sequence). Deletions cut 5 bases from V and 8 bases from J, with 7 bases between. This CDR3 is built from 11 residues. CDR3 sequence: CASSGIDEQFF. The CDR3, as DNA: TGTGCCAGCAGCGGAATCGATGAGCAGTTCTTC. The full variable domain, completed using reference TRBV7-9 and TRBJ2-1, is DTGVSQNPRHKITKRGQNVTFRCDPISEHNRLYWYRQTLGQGPEFLTYFQNEAQLEKSRLLSDRFSAERPKGSFSTLEIQRTEQGDSAMYLCASSGIDEQFFGPGTRLTVL.

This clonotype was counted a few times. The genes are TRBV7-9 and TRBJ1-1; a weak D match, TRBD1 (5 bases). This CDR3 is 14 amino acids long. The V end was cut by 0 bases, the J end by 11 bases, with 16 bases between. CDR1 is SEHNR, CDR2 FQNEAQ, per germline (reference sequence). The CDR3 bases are TGTGCCAGCAGCTTAGCGGGGGTCCCCTTTGATGCTTTCTTT. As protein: CASSLAGVPFDAFF.

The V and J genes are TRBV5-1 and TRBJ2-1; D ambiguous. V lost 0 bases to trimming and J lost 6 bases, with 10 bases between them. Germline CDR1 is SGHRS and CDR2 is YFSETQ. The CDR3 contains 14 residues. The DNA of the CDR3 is TGCGCCAGCAGCTTGGGCGCAGCCCCCAATGAGCAGTTCTTC. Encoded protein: CASSLGAAPNEQFF.

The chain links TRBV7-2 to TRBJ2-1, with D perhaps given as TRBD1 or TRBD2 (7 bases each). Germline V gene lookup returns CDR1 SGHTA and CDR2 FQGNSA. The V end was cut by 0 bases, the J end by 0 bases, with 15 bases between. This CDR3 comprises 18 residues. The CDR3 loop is CASSLAGGDSSSYNEQFF. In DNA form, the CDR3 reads TGTGCCAGCAGCTTAGCGGGGGGGGACAGCAGCTCCTACAATGAGCAGTTCTTC.

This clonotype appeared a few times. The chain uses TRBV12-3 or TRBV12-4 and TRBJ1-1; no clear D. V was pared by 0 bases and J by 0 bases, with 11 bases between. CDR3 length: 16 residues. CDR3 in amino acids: CASSLAAAVMNTEAFF. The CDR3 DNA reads TGTGCCAGCAGTTTAGCGGCGGCAGTCATGAACACTGAAGCTTTCTTT.

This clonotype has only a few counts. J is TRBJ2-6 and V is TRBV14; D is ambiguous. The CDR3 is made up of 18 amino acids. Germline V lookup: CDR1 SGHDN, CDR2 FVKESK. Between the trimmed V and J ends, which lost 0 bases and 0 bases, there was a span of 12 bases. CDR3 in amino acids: CASSQDRAASSGANVLTF. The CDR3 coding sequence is TGTGCCAGCAGCCAAGATCGGGCAGCCAGCTCTGGGGCCAACGTCCTGACTTTC.